This T cell receptor (beta chain) was captured by sequencing in a study of T cell changes during pregnancy in multiple sclerosis. Only in-frame clones appear in the TCRdb table, and some are missing; sequencing was by immunoSEQ multiplex PCR. The sample lists about 110,000 clones, 85% to 95% occurring once. Specimen: peripheral blood, collected in the third trimester of pregnancy. This receptor was taken from a female donor in good health, enrolled as a control in a pregnancy study.

CDR3 protein: CASSMMGQGWSEQYF. In DNA, the CDR3 is TGTGCCAGTAGTATGATGGGTCAGGGGTGGTCCGAGCAGTACTTC. This sequence joins TRBV19 and TRBJ2-7; weak D call: TRBD1 (6 bases). V lost 3 bases and J lost 6, with 18 bases in between. The germline CDR1 and CDR2 sequences are LNHDA and SQIVND (reference sequence). This CDR3 is 15 amino acids long.